This T cell receptor beta chain appears in the sequencing data of a study of T cells in Graves' hyperthyroidism and ophthalmopathy. Regarding the study as a whole: The model forecast ophthalmopathy, anticipating it by a median roughly 6 months before onset.

Germline V lookup: CDR1 MDHEN, CDR2 SYDVKM. CDR3 size: 15 residues. The V end lost 6 bases, the J end lost 2 bases, and 16 bases lay between the germline ends. Amplification of TCR beta CDR3 regions used RNA as the template. With the HTBI primer set, the TCR CDR3 went through a first round of RT-PCR. MiXCR, applied by TCRdb to the multiplex PCR reads, yields one record per CDR3 protein. This sample yields 370,000 or so distinct CDR3 sequences, of which less than 20% are seen a single time; about 30% belongs to the top ten. Not enrolled were patients with uncontrolled infection, other autoimmune disease, pregnancy or lactation. Approximately 9.3 ml of fresh peripheral blood supplied the PBMCs. With regard to this clonotype: Its antigen is unidentified.

The source material was blood. This TCR derives from a woman aged 18 to 35 with Graves' hyperthyroidism that later progressed to Graves' ophthalmopathy. The J gene is TRBJ2-5, the V gene TRBV28; the D gene is possibly TRBD2 (5 bases). This chain's CDR3 is CASSRPGDSQETQYF. DNA for the CDR3: TGTGCCAGCAGCCGCCCCGGGGATTCGCAAGAGACCCAGTACTTC.